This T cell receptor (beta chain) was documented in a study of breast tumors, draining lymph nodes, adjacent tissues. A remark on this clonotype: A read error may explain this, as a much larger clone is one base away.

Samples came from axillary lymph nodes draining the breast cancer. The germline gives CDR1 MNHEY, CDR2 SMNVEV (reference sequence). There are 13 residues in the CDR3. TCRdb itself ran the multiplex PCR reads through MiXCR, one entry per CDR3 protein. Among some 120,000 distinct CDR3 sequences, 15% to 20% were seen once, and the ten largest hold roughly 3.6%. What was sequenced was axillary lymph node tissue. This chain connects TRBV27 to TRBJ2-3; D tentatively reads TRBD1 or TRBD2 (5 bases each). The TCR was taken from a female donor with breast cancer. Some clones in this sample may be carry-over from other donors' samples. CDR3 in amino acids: CANSLGTERTQYF. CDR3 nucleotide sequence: TGTGCCAACAGTTTGGGGACCGAGCGGACGCAGTATTTT.